This T cell receptor beta chain came from a study of metastatic and nonmetastatic thyroid tumors. V lost 6 bases to trimming and J lost 7 bases; unmatched junction nucleotides: 11. Germline CDR1 is DFQATT and CDR2 is SNEGSKA (reference sequence). This CDR3 contains 13 residues. Sample share makes this clone medium-sized. TCRdb re-processed the PCR reads through MiXCR. Here the sample spans roughly 16,000 clones, approximately 30% being singletons. Each patient went into thyroid surgery without having received any treatment. This receptor was obtained from a female donor with papillary thyroid cancer or a benign thyroid nodule (not recorded which). Some clones in this sample may be carry-over from other donors' samples. The chain carries TRBV20-1 and TRBJ1-2; 7 bases are a match to TRBD1. Sequencing input: blood. CDR3 DNA sequence: TGCAGTGCCATCCCCCAGGGGGGCTCTGGCTACACCTTC. Protein sequence: CSAIPQGGSGYTF.